A single sample is the source of the 25 T cell receptor beta chains below, sequenced in a study of T cells in women clearing cervical HPV infection. Repertoires were generated with immunoSEQ multiplex PCR, while TCRdb's copy carries only in-frame clones and drops some. This repertoire includes 45,000 to 55,000 clones. Sequenced material: blood buffy coat. All receptors come from a woman aged 18 to 75 with a cervical HPV16 infection that either progressed to CIN3+ or cleared (not recorded which).

About this clone: The read halts 3 residues ahead of the CDR3 end, with the missing end drawn from the germline J gene. The V and J genes are TRBV7-2 and TRBJ2-3, with a possible D match to TRBD1 (5 bases). V lost 5 bases and J 6 bases, leaving 15 bases between the germline ends. The CDR3 sequence is 14 residues long. Germline lookup yields CDR1 SGHTA and CDR2 FQGNSA. The sequenced CDR3 bases are TGTGCCAGCAGCGCCCGAGCTAGGGGCGATACG. Amino acid sequence: CASSARARGDT. The CDR3, in full, reads CASSARARGDTQYF. Full variable domain (missing parts from reference TRBV7-2 and TRBJ2-3): GAGVSQSPSNKVTEKGKDVELRCDPISGHTALYWYRQSLGQGLEFLIYFQGNSAPDKSGLPSDRFSAERTGGSVSTLTIQRTQQEDSAVYLCASSARARGDTQYFGPGTRLTVL.

Of note for this clone: The read finishes 3 residues shy of the CDR3 end, and the germline J gene is used to complete it. The V gene is TRBV19, the J gene TRBJ1-2; 9 bases are shared with TRBD1. The CDR3 runs to 15 residues. CDR1 and CDR2 from the germline V gene are LNHDA and SQIVND (reference sequence). CDR3 protein: CASSRTGTGSYDYTF. The covered CDR3 bases are TGTGCCAGTAGTCGAACCGGGACAGGGTCCTACGAC. The complete variable domain, with remaining parts taken from reference TRBV19 and TRBJ1-2, reads DGGITQSPKYLFRKEGQNVTLSCEQNLNHDAMYWYRQDPGQGLRLIYYSQIVNDFQKGDIAEGYSVSREKKESFPLTVTSAQKNPTAFYLCASSRTGTGSYDYTFGSGTRLTVV.

Comment on this clone: Read sequence stops 3 residues before the CDR3 end, and the germline J gene provides the missing end. The J gene is TRBJ1-2, the V gene TRBV23-1; no clear D gene. TRBV23-1 is designated an ORF whose function remains uncertain. The CDR3 is 14 amino acids. CDR3 DNA, as far as it was read: TGCGCCAGCAGTCTGCGGGGTCGCGCCTACGAC. Encoded protein: CASSLRGRAYD. In full, the CDR3 reads CASSLRGRAYDYTF.

About this clone itself: With the read ending 3 residues before the CDR3 end, the germline J gene is used to fill in that end. This rearrangement joins TRBV18 to TRBJ1-3; D is unclear. The V end was cut by 1 base, the J end by 0 bases, with 13 bases between. This CDR3 has 17 amino acids. Germline values: CDR1 KGHSH, CDR2 LQKENI. This chain's CDR3 is CASSPLRVILSGNTIYF. Incomplete CDR3 DNA: TGTGCCAGCTCACCACTAAGGGTAATCCTCTCTGGAAACACC.

Regarding this clone: The sequenced fragment ends 3 residues before the CDR3 boundary, so the rest is inferred from the germline J gene. The V and J genes are TRBV20-1 and TRBJ2-5; 7 positions match TRBD1. The germline V gene encodes CDR1 DFQATT and CDR2 SNEGSKA (reference sequence). The CDR3 has 13 amino acids. V lost 0 bases to trimming and J lost 5 bases; unmatched junction nucleotides: 3. CDR3 loop: CSAREDRRETQYF. Incomplete CDR3 DNA: TGCAGTGCTAGAGAGGACAGGCGGGAGACC.

Turning to this clone: At one of its ends the junction is not consistent with the germline gene, which may arise from a read error. Sequencing ends 3 residues short of the CDR3 end; the germline J gene provides the rest. This chain links TRBV4-1 with TRBJ2-2; D uncertain. The germline gives CDR1 MGHRA, CDR2 YSYEKL. The CDR3 extends over 12 amino acids. Partial CDR3 DNA: TGCACCAGCAACTCTCCTGGCGGGGAG. It is translated as CTSNSPGGE. The CDR3, in full, reads CTSNSPGGELFF.

Remarks on this clone: With the read ending 3 residues before the CDR3 end, the germline J gene is used to fill in that end. The rearrangement joins TRBV6-1 to TRBJ2-1; 7 nucleotides line up with TRBD2. This CDR3 comprises 19 residues. CDR1 MNHNS and CDR2 SASEGT come from the germline V gene. V lost 2 bases to trimming and J lost 1 base; unmatched junction nucleotides: 14. The CDR3 bases that were read are TGTGCCAGCAGTGAAATGGCCGCGCCAGCGGGGACTTCCTACAATGAG. Translated, it gives CASSEMAAPAGTSYNE. Given in full, the CDR3 is CASSEMAAPAGTSYNEQFF.

Turning to this clone: From the germline J gene comes the end of the CDR3, since the read stops 3 residues before it. J is TRBJ1-2 and V is TRBV20-1, with D perhaps matching TRBD1 (6 bases). The CDR3 is 14 amino acids. Germline V CDR1 and CDR2: DFQATT, SNEGSKA (reference sequence). Trimming removed 5 bases from V and 2 bases from J, with 15 bases in between. CDR3: CSAPREGQNYGYTF. The sequenced part of the CDR3 DNA is TGCAGTGCTCCGCGAGAAGGACAGAACTATGGC.

In the case of this clone: From the germline J gene comes the end of the CDR3, since the read stops 3 residues before it. The V call is TRBV2, the J call TRBJ2-5; a weak D match, TRBD1 (6 bases). Germline CDR1 reads SNHLY; CDR2 reads FYNNEI. Trimming removed 9 bases from V and 4 bases from J, with 18 bases in between. CDR3 length equals 14 residues. CDR3 loop: CASRNQGKGETQYF. Incomplete CDR3 DNA: TGTGCCAGTCGGAACCAGGGGAAGGGAGAGACC.

A remark on this clone: The read gets to within 3 residues of the CDR3 end, and the germline J gene fills in the rest. The chain combines TRBV6-4 with TRBJ1-2; no definite D call. The CDR3 loop spans 14 amino acids. CDR1 MRHNA and CDR2 SNTAGT come from the germline V gene. V shed 6 bases and J shed 4 bases, with 15 bases lying between them. Partial CDR3 DNA: TGTGCCAGCAGCGCGGAGCGGGGTGGCTATGGC. As protein: CASSAERGGYG. The CDR3, in full, reads CASSAERGGYGYTF.

Regarding this clone: The read is 3 residues too short to cover the CDR3 end, so that end is filled in from the germline J gene. The chain links TRBV19 to TRBJ2-3, with D unresolved. In germline, CDR1 is LNHDA, CDR2 SQIVND (reference sequence). V gave up 2 bases and J gave up 2 bases, with 17 bases separating them. The CDR3 covers 17 residues. The sequenced CDR3 bases are TGTGCCAGTAGTATATATACCTCGTCGGGTCACACAGATACG. It is translated as CASSIYTSSGHTDT. The CDR3, in full, reads CASSIYTSSGHTDTQYF.

As for this clone: The CDR3 extends 3 residues past the end of the read, so its final part is completed from the germline J gene. The chain combines TRBV12-3 or TRBV12-4 with TRBJ1-1; D is unclear. CDR3 length equals 12 residues. V shed 3 bases and J shed 5 bases, with 7 bases lying between them. CDR3 DNA, as far as it was read: TGTGCCAGCAGTTTCCCGGGGACTGAA. It specifies CASSFPGTE. The complete CDR3 reads CASSFPGTEAFF.

The CDR3 reads CATGQSGAGNTIYF. The covered CDR3 bases are TGTGCCACGGGACAGTCTGGAGCTGGAAACACC. The chain recombines TRBV10-3 with TRBJ1-3, with 7 bases aligning to TRBD1. The CDR3 extends 3 residues past the end of the read, so its final part is completed from the germline J gene. Germline CDR1 ENHRY, CDR2 SYGVKD. The length of the CDR3 is 14 residues. Trimming cost V 10 bases and J 2 bases; bases outside gene matches: 8.

As to this clone: The read finishes 3 residues shy of the CDR3 end, and the germline J gene is used to complete it. The chain couples TRBV7-2 to TRBJ2-3; D is ambiguous. The length of the CDR3 is 11 residues. CDR1 and CDR2 from the germline V gene are SGHTA and FQGNSA. V lost 8 bases to trimming and J lost 4 bases, with 7 bases between them. CDR3 sequence: CASAEADTQYF. The covered CDR3 bases are TGTGCCAGCGCGGAAGCAGATACG.

A remark on this clone: The CDR3 goes on 3 residues after the read ends, and that part is filled in from the germline J gene. The rearrangement uses TRBV19 and TRBJ1-4, with 7 bases identical to TRBD1. This CDR3 has 16 residues. The V and J ends lost 5 bases and 5 bases, in that order; junction bases with no gene match: 11. Per germline, CDR1 LNHDA and CDR2 SQIVND (reference sequence). Incomplete CDR3 DNA: TGTGCCAGTAGTGTTACAGGGGATGATCACAATGAAAAA. Protein sequence: CASSVTGDDHNEK. The complete CDR3 sequence is CASSVTGDDHNEKLFF.

Comment on this clone: The missing CDR3 end, 3 residues past where the read stops, is filled in from the germline J gene. The chain recombines TRBV5-1 with TRBJ2-2, with D possibly being TRBD1 (5 bases). Germline CDR1 reads SGHRS; CDR2 reads YFSETQ. This CDR3 contains 15 residues. CDR3 loop: CASSLDNSGANVLFF. The CDR3 bases that were read are TGCGCCAGCAGCTTGGACAACTCTGGGGCCAACGTG.

A remark on this clone: The read halts 3 residues ahead of the CDR3 end, with the missing end drawn from the germline J gene. The V and J genes are TRBV5-1 and TRBJ2-1; 10 positions agree with TRBD1. Losses at the gene ends were 2 bases for V and 7 bases for J; bases not matched to a gene: 6. The CDR3 consists of 15 residues. The germline gives CDR1 SGHRS, CDR2 YFSETQ. Incomplete CDR3 DNA: TGCGCCAGCAGCTTTCGACAGGGGGCGAATAATGAG. This codes for CASSFRQGANNE. The CDR3 in full is CASSFRQGANNEQFF.

Of note for this clone: From the germline J gene comes the end of the CDR3, since the read stops 3 residues before it. The chain couples TRBV5-6 to TRBJ1-5; D is ambiguous. CDR3 length equals 13 residues. Trimming stripped 1 base from V and 4 bases from J, with 6 bases between. Per germline, CDR1 SGHDT and CDR2 YYEEEE. The sequenced CDR3 bases are TGTGCCAGCAGCTTGTTCCCAAATCAGCCC. This sequence encodes CASSLFPNQP. The whole CDR3 sequence reads CASSLFPNQPQHF.

About this clone itself: The read ends 3 residues shy of where the CDR3 ends; the end is completed using the germline J gene. V gene TRBV10-3 combines with J gene TRBJ2-1; the match to TRBD2 covers 9 bases. V lost 4 bases and J lost 4; bases outside the gene matches: 5. The CDR3 sequence is 15 residues long. Germline CDR1 reads ENHRY; CDR2 reads SYGVKD. CDR3 bases read: TGTGCCATCAGTGGTAGCGGGGGACCATACAATGAG. Protein: CAISGSGGPYNE. From start to end, the CDR3 is CAISGSGGPYNEQFF.

Turning to this clone: The observed sequence ends 3 residues before the CDR3 terminus, with the missing tail filled in from the germline J gene. The chain combines TRBV7-8 with TRBJ1-1; D unresolved. Deletions cut 6 bases from V and 1 base from J, with 9 bases between. CDR1 SGHVS and CDR2 FQNEAQ come from the germline V gene. The CDR3 contains 13 residues. The CDR3 loop reads CASRRTANTEAFF. The sequenced CDR3 bases are TGTGCCAGCAGGCGAACAGCGAACACTGAA.

As regards this clone: Read coverage stops 3 residues before the CDR3 terminus; the germline J gene supplies the remainder. V usage is TRBV7-2 and J usage is TRBJ2-3, with D uncertain. This CDR3 is 15 amino acids long. Germline CDR1 reads SGHTA; CDR2 reads FQGNSA. This CDR3 is CASSLWASNQETQYF. The covered CDR3 bases are TGTGCCAGCAGCTTATGGGCCAGTAACCAAGAGACG. The full variable domain, completed using reference TRBV7-2 and TRBJ2-3, is GAGVSQSPSNKVTEKGKDVELRCDPISGHTALYWYRQSLGQGLEFLIYFQGNSAPDKSGLPSDRFSAERTGGSVSTLTIQRTQQEDSAVYLCASSLWASNQETQYFGPGTRLTVL.

Points on this clone: A junction boundary mismatches the germline segment, possibly from a read error. The read ends 3 residues before the CDR3 terminus; that terminus is restored from the germline J gene. The same CDR3 can be traced to other DNA sequences in this sample. V gene TRBV6-1 combines with J gene TRBJ1-3, with 8 nucleotides matching TRBD1. From germline, CDR1 is MNHNS and CDR2 SASEGT. The CDR3 length is 16 residues. CDR3 sequence: CASSEADRAPGNTIYF. Partial CDR3 DNA: TGTGCCAGCAGTGAAGCGGACAGGGCCCCTGGAAACACG.

CDR3 protein: CAISESDSPSTDTQYF. The CDR3 DNA, read in part, is TGTGCCATCAGTGAGTCGGACAGCCCATCCACAGATACG. V and J are TRBV10-3 and TRBJ2-3; D is possibly TRBD1 (6 bases). The read ends 3 residues early relative to the CDR3; the germline J gene fills the gap. Germline V lookup: CDR1 ENHRY, CDR2 SYGVKD. The CDR3 totals 16 residues. Trimming left V 0 bases short and J 2 bases short, with 12 bases between.

About this clone itself: Read data end 3 residues before the CDR3 end; the end is taken from the germline J gene. J is TRBJ2-2 and V is TRBV18; TRBD2 is a possible D gene (6 bases). The CDR3 contains 17 residues. The V end lost 5 bases, the J end lost 6 bases, and 22 bases lay between the germline ends. The germline gives CDR1 KGHSH, CDR2 LQKENI. The CDR3 loop reads CASSSLSSGGEAGELFF. The sequenced part of the CDR3 DNA is TGTGCCAGCTCATCTCTAAGTAGCGGTGGAGAGGCCGGGGAG.

On this clone itself: The read is 3 residues too short to cover the CDR3 end, so that end is filled in from the germline J gene. Additional DNA sequences in this sample encode the identical CDR3. V usage is TRBV29-1 and J usage is TRBJ2-7; D might be TRBD1 (6 bases). Trimming shortened V by 3 bases and J by 0 bases, and 6 bases separated the two germline ends. The CDR3 is 12 residues long. Germline lookup yields CDR1 SQVTM and CDR2 ANQGSEA. This CDR3 reads CSVEDSSYEQYF. CDR3 bases read: TGCAGCGTTGAGGACAGCTCCTACGAG.